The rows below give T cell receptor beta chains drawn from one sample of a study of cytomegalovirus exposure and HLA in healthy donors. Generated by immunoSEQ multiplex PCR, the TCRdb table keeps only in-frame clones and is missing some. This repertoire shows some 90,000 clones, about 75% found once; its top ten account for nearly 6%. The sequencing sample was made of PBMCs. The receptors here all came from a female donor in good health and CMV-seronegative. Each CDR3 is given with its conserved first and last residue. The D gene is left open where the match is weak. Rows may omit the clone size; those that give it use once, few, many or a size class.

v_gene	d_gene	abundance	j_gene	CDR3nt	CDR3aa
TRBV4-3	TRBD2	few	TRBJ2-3	TGCGCCAGCAGCCAAGACCGGGGGGTATGGTCAGATACGCAGTATTTT	CASSQDRGVWSDTQYF
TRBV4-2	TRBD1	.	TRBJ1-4	TGTGCCAGCAGCTTTCAACCGGGACAGGGGGAAAAACTGTTTTTT	CASSFQPGQGEKLFF
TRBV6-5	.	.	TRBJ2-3	TGTGCCACCACGGGGACTAGCACAGATACGCAGTATTTT	CATTGTSTDTQYF
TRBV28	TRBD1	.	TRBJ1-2	TGTGCCAGCAGTCCGACAGGGGCCAGCTATGGCTACACCTTC	CASSPTGASYGYTF
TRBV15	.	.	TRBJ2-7	TGTGCCACCAGCAGGGAGATCTCCTACGAGCAGTACTTC	CATSREISYEQYF
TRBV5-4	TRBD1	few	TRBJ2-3	TGTGCCAGCAGCCCGGATGTGGGACAGTGGCGAACAGATACGCAGTATTTT	CASSPDVGQWRTDTQYF
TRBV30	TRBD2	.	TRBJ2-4	TGTGCCTGGGGCGGGGGGGCGGACATTCAGTACTTC	CAWGGGADIQYF
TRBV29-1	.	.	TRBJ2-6	TGCAGCGTTGATGATCCGTTTTCAACTTCTGGGGCCAACGTCCTGACTTTC	CSVDDPFSTSGANVLTF
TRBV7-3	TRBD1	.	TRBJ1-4	TGTGCCAGCAGCTTAGATCCGGTTACGCAGGGGGCGCTTCCTAATGAAAAACTGTTTTTT	CASSLDPVTQGALPNEKLFF
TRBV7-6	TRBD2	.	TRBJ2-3	TGTGCCAGCAGCCCTATAACCGGGACTAGCGGCACAGATACGCAGTATTTT	CASSPITGTSGTDTQYF
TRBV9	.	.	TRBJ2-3	TGTGCCAGCAGCATCACCAGTCTACTCAGGCTGGATACGCAGTATTTT	CASSITSLLRLDTQYF
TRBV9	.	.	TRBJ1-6	TGTGCCAGCAGCGTAGCCGAGGATTCACCCCTCCACTTT	CASSVAEDSPLHF
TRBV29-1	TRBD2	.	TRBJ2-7	TGCAGCGTTGCTAGCGGGAGTGGGTACGAGCAGTACTTC	CSVASGSGYEQYF
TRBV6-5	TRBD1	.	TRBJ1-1	TGTGCCAGCAGTTACTTGGGACAGGGGCGAACTGAAGCTTTCTTT	CASSYLGQGRTEAFF
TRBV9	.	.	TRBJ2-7	TGTGCCAGCAGCCTCCAGGTCTCCAACGAGCAGTACTTC	CASSLQVSNEQYF
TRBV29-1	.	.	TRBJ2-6	TGCAGCGTAACCCAGGGGCGCTCTGGGGCCAACGTCCTGACTTTC	CSVTQGRSGANVLTF
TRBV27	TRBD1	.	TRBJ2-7	TGTGCCAGCTGGACAGGGGGCGTCGCCTACGAGCAGTACTTC	CASWTGGVAYEQYF
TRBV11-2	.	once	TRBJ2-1	TGTGCCAGCAGCCAACGGAATGAGCAGTTCTTC	CASSQRNEQFF
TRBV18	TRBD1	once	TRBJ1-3	TGTGCCAGCTCACCGGGACAGGGGGCTCGAAACACCATATATTTT	CASSPGQGARNTIYF
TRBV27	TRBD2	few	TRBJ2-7	TGTGCCAGCAGCTCCAACCTAGCGGCCGCCTACGAGCAGTACTTC	CASSSNLAAAYEQYF
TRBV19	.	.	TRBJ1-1	TGTGCCAGTAGTATTTACGGAGGCACTGAAGCTTTCTTT	CASSIYGGTEAFF
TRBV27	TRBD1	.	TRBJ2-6	TGTGCCAGCTTAGGGAGTACAGGGGCTGGGGCCAACGTCCTGACTTTC	CASLGSTGAGANVLTF
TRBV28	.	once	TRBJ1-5	TGTGCCAGCACGCAACTCTCGGAGCCCCAGCATTTT	CASTQLSEPQHF
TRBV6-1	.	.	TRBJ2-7	TGTGCCAGCAGTGAATCGGGACATGATAGCTCCTACGAGCAGTACTTC	CASSESGHDSSYEQYF
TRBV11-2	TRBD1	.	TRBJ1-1	TGTGCCAGCAGCTTACGGGGACAGGGGAACACTGAAGCTTTCTTT	CASSLRGQGNTEAFF
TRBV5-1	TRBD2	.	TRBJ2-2	TGCGCCAGCAGCCCTGGGGTAGCGGGGGGCACCGGGGAGCTGTTTTTT	CASSPGVAGGTGELFF
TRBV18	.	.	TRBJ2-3	TGTGCCAGCTCACCTCGGGGGAGAGGAAGCACAGATACGCAGTATTTT	CASSPRGRGSTDTQYF
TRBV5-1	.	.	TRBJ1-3	TGCGCCAGCAGCCCGGAGCCGGGTGGAAACACCATATATTTT	CASSPEPGGNTIYF
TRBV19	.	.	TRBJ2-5	TGTGCCAGTAGTACTACAGGGCTGGAGACCCAGTACTTC	CASSTTGLETQYF
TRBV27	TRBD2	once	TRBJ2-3	TGTGCCAGCAGCCGGGGGGGCCTACCAGATACGCAGTATTTT	CASSRGGLPDTQYF
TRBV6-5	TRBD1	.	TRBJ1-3	TGTGCCAGCAGTTACGGACAGGGAGCTGGAAACACCATATATTTT	CASSYGQGAGNTIYF
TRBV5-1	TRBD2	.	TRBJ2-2	TGCGCCAGCAGCTTAGGACTAGCGGGACCGAACACCGGGGAGCTGTTTTTT	CASSLGLAGPNTGELFF
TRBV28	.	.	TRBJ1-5	TGTGCCAGCAGTTGGGATGGGGAGCATCAGCCCCAGCATTTT	CASSWDGEHQPQHF
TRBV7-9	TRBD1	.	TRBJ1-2	TGTGCCAGCAGCCAGACCTTTGCCGGGACAGTAAGCTATGGCTACACCTTC	CASSQTFAGTVSYGYTF
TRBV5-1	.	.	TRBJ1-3	TGCGCCAGCAGCTTGGACTTCTCTGGAAACACCATATATTTT	CASSLDFSGNTIYF
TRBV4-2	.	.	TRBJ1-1	TGTGCCAGCAGCCCCAATGCGGAGGGGACTGAAGCTTTCTTT	CASSPNAEGTEAFF